This entry lists 3 T cell receptor beta chains sequenced from one sample in a study of CD8 T cells in Susac syndrome. Random hexamers were used to reverse transcribe an amount of roughly 0.45 to 1 ug RNA. TCRdb called the immunoSEQ multiplex PCR reads again in MiXCR, with one record for every CDR3 protein. This sample has around 95,000 distinct CDR3 sequences; 95% occur once, and the top ten carry 0.25% to 0.35%. Sequencing was performed on CD8+ T cells from PBMCs. The receptors were gathered from a human donor with Susac syndrome.

The J gene is TRBJ2-7, the V gene TRBV14; D is uncertain. The ends were cut back, 1 base at V and 2 bases at J, with 9 bases in the middle. The CDR3 has 14 residues. Germline V lookup: CDR1 SGHDN, CDR2 FVKESK. CDR3 protein: CASSQVGFAYEQYF. The CDR3 DNA sequence: TGTGCCAGCAGCCAAGTTGGCTTTGCCTACGAGCAGTACTTC. The complete variable domain, with remaining parts taken from reference TRBV14 and TRBJ2-7, reads EAGVTQFPSHSVIEKGQTVTLRCDPISGHDNLYWYRRVMGKEIKFLLHFVKESKQDESGMPNNRFLAERTGGTYSTLKVQPAELEDSGVYFCASSQVGFAYEQYFGPGTRLTVT.

This chain joins TRBV20-1 and TRBJ2-7; a weak D match, TRBD1 (6 bases). The CDR3 loop spans 15 amino acids. Per germline, CDR1 DFQATT and CDR2 SNEGSKA (reference sequence). Trimming pared 0 bases from V and 2 bases from J, leaving 14 bases between. The CDR3: CSARDTGTPTYEQYF. Written as DNA, the CDR3 is TGCAGTGCTAGAGATACCGGGACACCCACCTACGAGCAGTACTTC.

The chain employs TRBV6-2 or TRBV6-3 and TRBJ2-5, with no clear D. The CDR3 totals 16 residues. Germline loops: CDR1 MNHEY, CDR2 SVGEGT. Trimming removed 6 bases at V and 5 bases at J, with 22 bases between. DNA of the CDR3: TGTGCCAGCAGCGTTGAACCGGGCCTTAGCCAGGAGACCCAGTACTTC. Translating it yields CASSVEPGLSQETQYF.